This T cell receptor (beta chain) was documented in a study of technical replicates of blood from a handful of donors. TCRdb keeps only in-frame clones here, not all; method: immunoSEQ multiplex PCR. The table shows tens of thousands of clones, with over 85% occurring only once. CDR3 size: 14 residues. The V gene's germline CDR1 is ENHRY and CDR2 SYGVKD. V dropped 2 bases and J dropped 5 bases, with 13 bases sitting between them. This TCR was sampled from a human donor in good health. V gene TRBV10-3 combines with J gene TRBJ2-7; no reliable D call. What was sequenced was T cells isolated from PBMCs. The CDR3, as DNA: TGTGCCATCAGTGAGCCTGCGTCCATGGACGAGCAGTACTTC. Translation gives CAISEPASMDEQYF.